Given below is one TCR beta chain in context. Its antigen is unidentified. With 3 bases removed from V and 2 bases from J, the gap between germline ends came to 10 bases. This CDR3 has 14 residues. Germline V gene data show CDR1 as MNHNY and CDR2 as SVGAGI (reference sequence). The data originate from a study of cytomegalovirus exposure and HLA in healthy donors. Findings of the study overall: The records held CMV serostatus as the only immune exposure information.

PCR amplification relied on 60 Vbeta primers (plus 13 Jbeta primers). Sequencing used immunoSEQ multiplex PCR; TCRdb keeps in-frame clones, though not all of them. The table records roughly 130,000 clones, 79% of them present only once. Sequenced input: PBMCs. This sequence originates from a man aged 18 to 30 in good health and CMV-seronegative. This chain connects TRBV6-6 to TRBJ1-2, with D tentatively TRBD1 (5 bases). CDR3 loop: CASSYRGGNYGYTF. As DNA, the CDR3 is TGTGCCAGCAGTTATCGGGGGGGGAACTATGGCTACACCTTC.